The entry below describes one T cell receptor beta chain. The germline gives CDR1 MGHRA, CDR2 YSYEKL. The CDR3 totals 21 residues. The V gene end was trimmed by 1 base and the J gene end by 0 bases; junction bases not matched to a gene: 15. This entry comes from a study of blood T cell repertoires in COVID-19. Overall study context: Researchers got acute and convalescent COVID-19 samples from the United States, Italy and Spain. T cells, B-cell-depleted T cells, or PBMCs provided the cDNA or gDNA that served as material.

Authors' data handling: Researchers report that nucleated cell counts were estimated from reference gene primer amplification. Data came from immunoSEQ multiplex PCR; TCRdb stores just in-frame clones and leaves some out. V, J and clone size are those of that table, while D and trimming were read from the DNA. The repertoire holds approximately 70,000 clones, with 86% as singletons. The source material was peripheral blood. The J gene is TRBJ2-1, the V gene TRBV4-1; 10 positions match TRBD2. This receptor was identified in a man between 65 and 85 years old with active or convalescent COVID-19. The CDR3 DNA reads TGCGCCAGCAGCCAAGGGGAACCGGGACTAGCGTTACGGAGCTCCTACAATGAGCAGTTCTTC. Translated, it gives CASSQGEPGLALRSSYNEQFF.